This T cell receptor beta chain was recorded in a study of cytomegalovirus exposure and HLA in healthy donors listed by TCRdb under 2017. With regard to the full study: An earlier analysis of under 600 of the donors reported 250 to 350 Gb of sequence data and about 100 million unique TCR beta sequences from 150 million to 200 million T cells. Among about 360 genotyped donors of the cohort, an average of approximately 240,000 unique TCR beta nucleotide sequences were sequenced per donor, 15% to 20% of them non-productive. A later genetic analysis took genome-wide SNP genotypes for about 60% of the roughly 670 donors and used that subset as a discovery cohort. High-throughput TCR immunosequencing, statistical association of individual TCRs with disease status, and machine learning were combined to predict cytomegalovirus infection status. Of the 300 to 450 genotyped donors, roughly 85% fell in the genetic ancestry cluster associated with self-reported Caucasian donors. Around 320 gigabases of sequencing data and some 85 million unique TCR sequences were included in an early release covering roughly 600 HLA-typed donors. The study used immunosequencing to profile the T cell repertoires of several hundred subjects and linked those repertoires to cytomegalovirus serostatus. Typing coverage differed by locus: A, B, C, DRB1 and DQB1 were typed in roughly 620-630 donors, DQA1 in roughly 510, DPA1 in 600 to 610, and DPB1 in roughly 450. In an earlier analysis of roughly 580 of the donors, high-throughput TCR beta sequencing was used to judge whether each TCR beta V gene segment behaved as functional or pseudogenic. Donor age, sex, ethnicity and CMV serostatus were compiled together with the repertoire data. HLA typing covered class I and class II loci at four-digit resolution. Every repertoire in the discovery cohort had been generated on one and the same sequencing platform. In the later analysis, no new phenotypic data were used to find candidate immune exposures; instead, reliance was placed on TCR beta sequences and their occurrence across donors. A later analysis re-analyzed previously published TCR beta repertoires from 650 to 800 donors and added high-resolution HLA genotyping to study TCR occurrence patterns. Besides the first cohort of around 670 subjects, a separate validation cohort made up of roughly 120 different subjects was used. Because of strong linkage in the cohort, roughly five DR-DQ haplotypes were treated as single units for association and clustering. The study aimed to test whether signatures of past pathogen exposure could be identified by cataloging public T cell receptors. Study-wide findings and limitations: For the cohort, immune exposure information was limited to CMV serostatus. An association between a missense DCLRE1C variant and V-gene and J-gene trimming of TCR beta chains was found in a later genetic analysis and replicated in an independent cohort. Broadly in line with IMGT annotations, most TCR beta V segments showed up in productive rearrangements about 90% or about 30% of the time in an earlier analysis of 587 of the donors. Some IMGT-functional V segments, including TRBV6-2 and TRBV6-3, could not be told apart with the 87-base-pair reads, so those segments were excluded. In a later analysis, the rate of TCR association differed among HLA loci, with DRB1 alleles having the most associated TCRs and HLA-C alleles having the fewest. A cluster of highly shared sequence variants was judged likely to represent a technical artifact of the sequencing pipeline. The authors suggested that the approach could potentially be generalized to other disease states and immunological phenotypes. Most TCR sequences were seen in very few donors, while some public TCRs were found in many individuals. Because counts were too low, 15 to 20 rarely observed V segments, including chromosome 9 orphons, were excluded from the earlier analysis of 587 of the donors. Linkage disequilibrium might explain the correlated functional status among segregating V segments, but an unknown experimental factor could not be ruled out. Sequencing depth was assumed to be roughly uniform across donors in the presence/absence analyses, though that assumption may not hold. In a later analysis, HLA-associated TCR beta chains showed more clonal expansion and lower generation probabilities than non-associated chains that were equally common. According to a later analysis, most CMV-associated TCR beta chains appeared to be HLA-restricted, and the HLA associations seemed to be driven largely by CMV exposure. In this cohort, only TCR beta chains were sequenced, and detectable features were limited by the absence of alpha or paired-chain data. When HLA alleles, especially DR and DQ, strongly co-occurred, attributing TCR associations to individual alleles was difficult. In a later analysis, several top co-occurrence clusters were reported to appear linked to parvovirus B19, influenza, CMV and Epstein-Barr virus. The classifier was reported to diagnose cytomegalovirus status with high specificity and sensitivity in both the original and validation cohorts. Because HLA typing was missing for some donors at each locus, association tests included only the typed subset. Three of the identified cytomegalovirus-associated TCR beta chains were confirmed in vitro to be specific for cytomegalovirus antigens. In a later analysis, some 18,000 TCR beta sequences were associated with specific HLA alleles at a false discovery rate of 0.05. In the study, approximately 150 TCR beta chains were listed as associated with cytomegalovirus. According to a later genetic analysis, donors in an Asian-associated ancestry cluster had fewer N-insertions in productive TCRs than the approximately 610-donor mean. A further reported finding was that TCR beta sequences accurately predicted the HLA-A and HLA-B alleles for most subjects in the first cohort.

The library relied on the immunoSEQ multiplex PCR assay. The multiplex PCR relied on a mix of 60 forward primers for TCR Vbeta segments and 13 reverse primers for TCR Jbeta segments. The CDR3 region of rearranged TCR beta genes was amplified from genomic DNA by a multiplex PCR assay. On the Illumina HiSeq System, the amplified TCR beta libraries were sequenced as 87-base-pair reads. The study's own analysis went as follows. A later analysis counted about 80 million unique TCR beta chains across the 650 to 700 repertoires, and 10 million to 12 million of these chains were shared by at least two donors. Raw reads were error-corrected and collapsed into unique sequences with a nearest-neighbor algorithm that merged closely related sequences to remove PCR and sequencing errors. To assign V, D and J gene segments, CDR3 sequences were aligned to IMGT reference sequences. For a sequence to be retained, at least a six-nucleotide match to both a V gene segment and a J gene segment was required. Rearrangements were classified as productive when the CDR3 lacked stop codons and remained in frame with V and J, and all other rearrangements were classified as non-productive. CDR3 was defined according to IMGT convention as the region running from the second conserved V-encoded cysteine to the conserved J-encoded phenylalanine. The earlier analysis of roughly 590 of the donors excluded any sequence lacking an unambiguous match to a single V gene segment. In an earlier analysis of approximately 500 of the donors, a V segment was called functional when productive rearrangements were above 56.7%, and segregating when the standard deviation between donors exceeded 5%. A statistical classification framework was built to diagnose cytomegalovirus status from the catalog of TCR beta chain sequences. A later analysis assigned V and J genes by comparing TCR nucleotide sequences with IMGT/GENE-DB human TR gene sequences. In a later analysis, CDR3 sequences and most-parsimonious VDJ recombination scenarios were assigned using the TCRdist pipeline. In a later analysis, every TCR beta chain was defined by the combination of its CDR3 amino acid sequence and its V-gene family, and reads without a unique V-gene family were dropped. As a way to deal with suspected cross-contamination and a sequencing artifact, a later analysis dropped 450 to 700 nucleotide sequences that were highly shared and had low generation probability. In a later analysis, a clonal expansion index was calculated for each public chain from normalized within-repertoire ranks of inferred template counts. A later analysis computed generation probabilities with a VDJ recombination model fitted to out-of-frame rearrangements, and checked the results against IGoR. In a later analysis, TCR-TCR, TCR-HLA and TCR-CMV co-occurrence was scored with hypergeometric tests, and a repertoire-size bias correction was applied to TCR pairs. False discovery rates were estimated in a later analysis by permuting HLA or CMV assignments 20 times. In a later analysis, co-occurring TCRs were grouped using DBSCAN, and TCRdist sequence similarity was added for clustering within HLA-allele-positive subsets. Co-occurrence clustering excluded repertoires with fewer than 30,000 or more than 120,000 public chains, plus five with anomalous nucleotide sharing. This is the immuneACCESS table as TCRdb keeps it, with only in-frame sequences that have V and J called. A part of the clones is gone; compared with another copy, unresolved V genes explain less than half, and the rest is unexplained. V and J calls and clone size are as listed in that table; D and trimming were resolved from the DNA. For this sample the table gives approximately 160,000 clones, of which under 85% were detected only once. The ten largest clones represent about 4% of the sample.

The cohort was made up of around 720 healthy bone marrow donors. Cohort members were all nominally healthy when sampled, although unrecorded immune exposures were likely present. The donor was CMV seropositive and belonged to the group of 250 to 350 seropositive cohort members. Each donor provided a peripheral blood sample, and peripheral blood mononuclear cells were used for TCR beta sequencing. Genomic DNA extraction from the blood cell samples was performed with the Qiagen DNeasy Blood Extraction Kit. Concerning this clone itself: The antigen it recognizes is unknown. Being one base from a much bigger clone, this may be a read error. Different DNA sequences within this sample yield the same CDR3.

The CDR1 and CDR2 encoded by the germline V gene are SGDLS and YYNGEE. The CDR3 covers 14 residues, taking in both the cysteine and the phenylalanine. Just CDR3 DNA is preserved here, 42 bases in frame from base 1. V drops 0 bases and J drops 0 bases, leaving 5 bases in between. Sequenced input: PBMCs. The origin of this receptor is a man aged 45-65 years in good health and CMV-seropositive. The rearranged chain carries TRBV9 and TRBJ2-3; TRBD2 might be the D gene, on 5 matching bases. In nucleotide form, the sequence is TGTGCCAGCAGCGTAGCGGGGAGCACAGATACGCAGTATTTT. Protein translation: CASSVAGSTDTQYF.